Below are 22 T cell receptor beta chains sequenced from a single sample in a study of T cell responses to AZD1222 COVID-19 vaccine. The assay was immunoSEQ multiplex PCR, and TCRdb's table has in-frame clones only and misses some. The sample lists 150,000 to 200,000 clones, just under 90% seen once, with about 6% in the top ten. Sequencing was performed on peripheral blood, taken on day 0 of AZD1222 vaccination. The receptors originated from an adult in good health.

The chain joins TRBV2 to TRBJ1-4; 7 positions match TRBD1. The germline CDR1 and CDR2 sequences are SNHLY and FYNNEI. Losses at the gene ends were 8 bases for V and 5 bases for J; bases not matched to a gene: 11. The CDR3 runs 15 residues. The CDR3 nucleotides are TGTGCCAGCTTGGACAGGACCGCGGAAAATGAAAAACTGTTTTTT. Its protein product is CASLDRTAENEKLFF.

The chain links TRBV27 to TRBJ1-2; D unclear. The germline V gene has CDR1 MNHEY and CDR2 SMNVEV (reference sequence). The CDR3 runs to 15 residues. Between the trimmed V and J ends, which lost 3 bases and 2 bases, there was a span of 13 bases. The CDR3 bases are TGTGCCAGCAGTTTCTCCTCGCAGGTGAACTATGGCTACACCTTC. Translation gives CASSFSSQVNYGYTF.

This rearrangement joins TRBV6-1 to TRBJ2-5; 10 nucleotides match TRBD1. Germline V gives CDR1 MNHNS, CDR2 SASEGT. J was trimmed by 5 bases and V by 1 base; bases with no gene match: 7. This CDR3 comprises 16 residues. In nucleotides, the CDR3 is TGTGCCAGCAGTGAAGTAGTGACAGGGGGCCGGGAGACCCAGTACTTC. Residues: CASSEVVTGGRETQYF.

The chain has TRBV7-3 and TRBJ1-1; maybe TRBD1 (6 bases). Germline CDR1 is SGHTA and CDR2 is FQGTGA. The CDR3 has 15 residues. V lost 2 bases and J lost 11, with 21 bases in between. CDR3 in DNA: TGTGCCAGCAGCTTATTGGGGACACCCACCTCGTGGGCTTTCTTT. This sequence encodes CASSLLGTPTSWAFF.

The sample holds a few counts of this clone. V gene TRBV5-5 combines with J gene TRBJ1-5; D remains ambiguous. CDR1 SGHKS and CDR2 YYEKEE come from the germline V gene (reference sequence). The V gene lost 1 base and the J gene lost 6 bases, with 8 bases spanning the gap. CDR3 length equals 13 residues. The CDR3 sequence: CASSLRSIQPQHF. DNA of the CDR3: TGTGCCAGCAGCTTGAGGTCAATTCAGCCCCAGCATTTT. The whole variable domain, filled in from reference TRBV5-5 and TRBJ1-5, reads DAGVTQSPTHLIKTRGQQVTLRCSPISGHKSVSWYQQVLGQGPQFIFQYYEKEERGRGNFPDRFSARQFPNYSSELNVNALLLGDSALYLCASSLRSIQPQHFGDGTRLSIL.

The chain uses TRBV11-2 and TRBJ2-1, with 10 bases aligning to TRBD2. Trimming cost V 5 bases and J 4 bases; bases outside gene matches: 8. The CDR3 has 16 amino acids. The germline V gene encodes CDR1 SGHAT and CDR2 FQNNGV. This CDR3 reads CASSTRTSGAYNEQFF. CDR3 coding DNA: TGTGCCAGCAGCACCCGGACTAGCGGAGCTTACAATGAGCAGTTCTTC.

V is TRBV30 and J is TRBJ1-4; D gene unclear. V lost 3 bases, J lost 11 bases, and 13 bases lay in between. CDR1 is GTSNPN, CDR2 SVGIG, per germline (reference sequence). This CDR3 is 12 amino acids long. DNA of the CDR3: TGTGCCTGGAGGGAAGGTCTAGGGAAACTGTTTTTT. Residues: CAWREGLGKLFF.

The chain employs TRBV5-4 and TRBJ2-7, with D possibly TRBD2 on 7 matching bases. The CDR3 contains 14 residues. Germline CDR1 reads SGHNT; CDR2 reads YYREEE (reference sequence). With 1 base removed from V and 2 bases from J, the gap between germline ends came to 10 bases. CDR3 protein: CASSLRGGTYEQYF. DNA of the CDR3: TGTGCCAGCAGCTTGAGGGGGGGCACCTACGAGCAGTACTTC.

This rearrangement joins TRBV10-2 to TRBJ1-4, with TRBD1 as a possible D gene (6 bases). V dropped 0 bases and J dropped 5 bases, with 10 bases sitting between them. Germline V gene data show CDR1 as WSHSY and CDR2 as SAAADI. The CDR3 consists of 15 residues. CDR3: CASSESTGLNEKLFF. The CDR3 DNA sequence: TGCGCCAGCAGTGAGTCTACAGGGTTGAATGAAAAACTGTTTTTT.

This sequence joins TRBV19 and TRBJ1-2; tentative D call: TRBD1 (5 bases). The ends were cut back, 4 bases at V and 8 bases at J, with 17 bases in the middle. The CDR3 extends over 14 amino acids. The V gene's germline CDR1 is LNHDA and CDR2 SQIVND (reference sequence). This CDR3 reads CASSTRGLNGGYTF. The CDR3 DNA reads TGTGCCAGTAGTACCCGGGGACTTAATGGAGGCTACACCTTC.

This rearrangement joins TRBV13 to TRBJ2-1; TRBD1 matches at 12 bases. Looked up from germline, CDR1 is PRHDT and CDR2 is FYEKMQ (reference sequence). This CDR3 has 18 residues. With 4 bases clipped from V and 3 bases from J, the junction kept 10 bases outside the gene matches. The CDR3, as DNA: TGTGCCAGCAGCTCGAAATGGGACAGGGGGCAGATCTACAATGAGCAGTTCTTC. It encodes CASSSKWDRGQIYNEQFF.

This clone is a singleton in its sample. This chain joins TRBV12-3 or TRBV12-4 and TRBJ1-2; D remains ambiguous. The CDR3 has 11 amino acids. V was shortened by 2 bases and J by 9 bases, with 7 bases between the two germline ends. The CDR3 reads CASSLKGSYTF. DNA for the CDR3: TGTGCCAGCAGTTTAAAAGGGAGCTACACCTTC.

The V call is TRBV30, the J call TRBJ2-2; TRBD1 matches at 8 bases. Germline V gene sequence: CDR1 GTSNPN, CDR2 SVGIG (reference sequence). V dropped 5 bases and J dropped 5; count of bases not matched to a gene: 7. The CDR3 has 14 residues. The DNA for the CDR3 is TGTGCCTGGGGAACCACAGGGGGTACCGGGGAGCTGTTTTTT. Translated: CAWGTTGGTGELFF.

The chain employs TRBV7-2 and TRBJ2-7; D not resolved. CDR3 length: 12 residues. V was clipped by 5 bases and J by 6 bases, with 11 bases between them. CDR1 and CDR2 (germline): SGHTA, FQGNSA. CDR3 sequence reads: CASSPGVGEQYF. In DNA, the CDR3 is TGTGCCAGCAGCCCCGGAGTGGGCGAGCAGTACTTC.

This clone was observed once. The CDR3 spells CASSPRQGFHEQYF. In nucleotides, the CDR3 is TGTGCCAGCAGCCCTCGACAGGGTTTTCACGAGCAGTACTTC. The rearrangement joins TRBV7-2 to TRBJ2-7, with 7 bases identical to TRBD1. Looked up from germline, CDR1 is SGHTA and CDR2 is FQGNSA. Germline trimming cut 5 bases from V and 5 bases from J; bases unmatched to any gene: 9. The CDR3 sequence is 14 residues long.

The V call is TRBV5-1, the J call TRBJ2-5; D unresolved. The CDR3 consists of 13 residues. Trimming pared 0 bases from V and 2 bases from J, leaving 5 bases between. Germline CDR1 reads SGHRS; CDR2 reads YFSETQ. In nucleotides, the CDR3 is TGCGCCAGCAGCTTGGGGTCGCAAGAGACCCAGTACTTC. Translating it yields CASSLGSQETQYF.

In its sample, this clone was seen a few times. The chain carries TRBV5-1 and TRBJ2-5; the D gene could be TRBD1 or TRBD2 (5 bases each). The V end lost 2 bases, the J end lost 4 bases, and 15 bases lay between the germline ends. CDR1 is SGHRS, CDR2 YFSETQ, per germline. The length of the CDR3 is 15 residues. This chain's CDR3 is CASSFTGTMGETQYF. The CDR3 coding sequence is TGCGCCAGCAGCTTTACCGGGACGATGGGAGAGACCCAGTACTTC.

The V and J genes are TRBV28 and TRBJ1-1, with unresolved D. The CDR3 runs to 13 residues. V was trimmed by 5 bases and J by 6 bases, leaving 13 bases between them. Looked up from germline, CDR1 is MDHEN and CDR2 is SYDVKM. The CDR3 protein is CASSPTLVAEAFF. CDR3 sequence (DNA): TGTGCCAGCAGTCCGACACTAGTCGCTGAAGCTTTCTTT.

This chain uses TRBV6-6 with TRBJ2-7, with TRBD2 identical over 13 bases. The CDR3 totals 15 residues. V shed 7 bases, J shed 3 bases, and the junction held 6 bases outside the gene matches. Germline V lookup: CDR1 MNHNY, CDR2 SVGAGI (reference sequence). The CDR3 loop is CASTLLAGGHYEQYF. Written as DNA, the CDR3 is TGTGCCAGCACTTTACTAGCGGGGGGGCACTACGAGCAGTACTTC.

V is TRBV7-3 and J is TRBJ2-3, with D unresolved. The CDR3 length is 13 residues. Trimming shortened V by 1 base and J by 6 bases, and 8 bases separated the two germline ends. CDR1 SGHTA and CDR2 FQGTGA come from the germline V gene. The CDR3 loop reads CASSLSALDTQYF. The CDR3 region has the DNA TGTGCCAGCAGCTTAAGTGCCTTGGATACGCAGTATTTT.

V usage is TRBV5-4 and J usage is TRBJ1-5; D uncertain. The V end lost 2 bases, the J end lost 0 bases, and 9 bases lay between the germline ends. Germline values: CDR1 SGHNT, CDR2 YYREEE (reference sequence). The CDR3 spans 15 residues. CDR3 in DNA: TGTGCCAGCAGCTTCGATCGCGCTAGCAATCAGCCCCAGCATTTT. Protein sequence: CASSFDRASNQPQHF.

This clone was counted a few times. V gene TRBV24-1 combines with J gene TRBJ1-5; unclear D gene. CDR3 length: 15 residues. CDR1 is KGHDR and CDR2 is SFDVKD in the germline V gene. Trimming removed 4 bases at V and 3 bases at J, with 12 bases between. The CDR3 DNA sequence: TGTGCCACCAGTGACCCCGGCAGCTTCAATCAGCCCCAGCATTTT. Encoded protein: CATSDPGSFNQPQHF.